The subject of this entry is one T cell receptor beta chain. Its antigen is still unknown. The record originates from a study of CD8 T cells in ankylosing spondylitis. MiXCR, applied by TCRdb to the 5' RACE reads, yields one record per CDR3 protein. The sample carries a few hundred thousand distinct CDR3 sequences, about 18% recorded once. This CDR3 region has 14 residues. Germline assignment: CDR1 SEHNR and CDR2 FQNEAQ (reference sequence). V shed 1 base and J shed 4 bases, with 10 bases lying between them. Study-wide findings and caveats: Ankylosing spondylitis blood appeared to be characterized by a TCR beta motif of 7 to 9 highly homologous variants.

The sample taken for sequencing was blood, either unsorted or a sorted T cell fraction (not recorded which). The chain combines TRBV7-9 with TRBJ1-2, with unresolved D. This receptor was obtained from a male donor with ankylosing spondylitis. CDR3 nucleotide sequence: TGTGCCAGCAGCTTAGATAACTTCAGCTATGGCTACACCTTC. This translates into CASSLDNFSYGYTF.